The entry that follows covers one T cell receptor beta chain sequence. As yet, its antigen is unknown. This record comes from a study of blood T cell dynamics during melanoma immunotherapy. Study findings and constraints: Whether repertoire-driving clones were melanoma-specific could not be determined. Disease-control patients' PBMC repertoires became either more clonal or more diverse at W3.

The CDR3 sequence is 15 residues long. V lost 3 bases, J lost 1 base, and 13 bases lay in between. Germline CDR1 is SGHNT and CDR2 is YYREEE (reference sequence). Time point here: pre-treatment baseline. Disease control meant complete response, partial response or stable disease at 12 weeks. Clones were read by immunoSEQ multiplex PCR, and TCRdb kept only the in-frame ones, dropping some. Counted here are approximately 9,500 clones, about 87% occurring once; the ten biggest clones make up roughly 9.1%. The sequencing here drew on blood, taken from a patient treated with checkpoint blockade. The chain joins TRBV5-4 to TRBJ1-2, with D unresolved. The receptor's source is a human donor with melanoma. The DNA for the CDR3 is TGTGCCAGCAGCTCCTGGATTACAATTAACTATGGCTACACCTTC. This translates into CASSSWITINYGYTF.